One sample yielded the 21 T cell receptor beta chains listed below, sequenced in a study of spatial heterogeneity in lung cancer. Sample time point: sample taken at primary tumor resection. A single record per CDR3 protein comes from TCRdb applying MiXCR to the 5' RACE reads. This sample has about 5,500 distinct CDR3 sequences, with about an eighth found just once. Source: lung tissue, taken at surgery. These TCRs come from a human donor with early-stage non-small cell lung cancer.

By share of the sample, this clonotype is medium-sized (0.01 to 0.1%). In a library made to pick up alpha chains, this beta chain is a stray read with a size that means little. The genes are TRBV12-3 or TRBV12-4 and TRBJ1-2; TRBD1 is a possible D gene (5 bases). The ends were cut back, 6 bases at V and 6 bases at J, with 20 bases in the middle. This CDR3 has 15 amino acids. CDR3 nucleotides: TGTGCCAGCAGGTCCCAGGTCTCAGGGATAGATGGCTACACCTTC. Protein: CASRSQVSGIDGYTF.

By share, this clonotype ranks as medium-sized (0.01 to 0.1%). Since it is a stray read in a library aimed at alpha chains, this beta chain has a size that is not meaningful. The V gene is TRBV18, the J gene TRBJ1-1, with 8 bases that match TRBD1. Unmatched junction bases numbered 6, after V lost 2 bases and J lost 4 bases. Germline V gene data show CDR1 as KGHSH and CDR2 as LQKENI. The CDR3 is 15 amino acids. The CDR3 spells CASSPALQGATEAFF. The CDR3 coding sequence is TGTGCCAGCTCACCAGCCCTTCAGGGGGCCACTGAAGCTTTCTTT.

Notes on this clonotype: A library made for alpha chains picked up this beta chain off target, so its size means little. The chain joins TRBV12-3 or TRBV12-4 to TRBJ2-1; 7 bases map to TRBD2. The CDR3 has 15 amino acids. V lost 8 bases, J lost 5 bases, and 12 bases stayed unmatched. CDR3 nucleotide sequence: TGTGCCAGCGCCTCAGGACTAGTGTCCAACAATGAGCAGTTCTTC. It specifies CASASGLVSNNEQFF.

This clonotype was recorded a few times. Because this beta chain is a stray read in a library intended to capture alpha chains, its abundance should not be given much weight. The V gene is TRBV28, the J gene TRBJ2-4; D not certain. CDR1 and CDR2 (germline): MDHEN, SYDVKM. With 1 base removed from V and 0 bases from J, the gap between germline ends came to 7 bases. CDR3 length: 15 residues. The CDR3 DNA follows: TGTGCCAGCAGTTTATTCCGGGTAGCCAAAAACATTCAGTACTTC. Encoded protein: CASSLFRVAKNIQYF.

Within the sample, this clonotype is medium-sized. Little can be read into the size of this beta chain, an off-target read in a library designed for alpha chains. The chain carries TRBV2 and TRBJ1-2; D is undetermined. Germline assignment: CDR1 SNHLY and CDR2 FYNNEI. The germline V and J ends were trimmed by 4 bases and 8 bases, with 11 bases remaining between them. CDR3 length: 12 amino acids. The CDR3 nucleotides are TGTGCCAGCAGTGTTTCGAACCGCGGCTACACCTTC. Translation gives CASSVSNRGYTF.

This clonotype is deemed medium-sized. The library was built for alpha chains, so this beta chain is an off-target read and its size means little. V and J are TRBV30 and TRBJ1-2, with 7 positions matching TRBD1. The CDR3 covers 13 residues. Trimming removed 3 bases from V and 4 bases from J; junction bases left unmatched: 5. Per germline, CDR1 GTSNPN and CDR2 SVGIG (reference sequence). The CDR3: CAWRGQSSYGYTF. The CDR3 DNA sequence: TGTGCCTGGAGGGGACAGTCGAGCTATGGCTACACCTTC.

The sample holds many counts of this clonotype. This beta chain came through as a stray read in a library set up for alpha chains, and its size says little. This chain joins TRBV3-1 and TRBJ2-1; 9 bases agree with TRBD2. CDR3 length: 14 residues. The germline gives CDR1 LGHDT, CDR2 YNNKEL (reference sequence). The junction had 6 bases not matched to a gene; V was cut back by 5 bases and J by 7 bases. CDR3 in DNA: TGTGCCAGCAGCGGGCGGGAGGGCCGGAATGAGCAGTTCTTC. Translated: CASSGREGRNEQFF.

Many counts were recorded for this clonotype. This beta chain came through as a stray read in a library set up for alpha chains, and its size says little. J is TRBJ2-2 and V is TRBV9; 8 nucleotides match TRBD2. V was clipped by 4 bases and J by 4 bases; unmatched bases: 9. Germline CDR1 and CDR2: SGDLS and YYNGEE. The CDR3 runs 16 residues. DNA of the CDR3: TGTGCCAGCAGCTTCTCCCGGGGGGGGGGCACCGGGGAGCTGTTTTTT. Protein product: CASSFSRGGGTGELFF.

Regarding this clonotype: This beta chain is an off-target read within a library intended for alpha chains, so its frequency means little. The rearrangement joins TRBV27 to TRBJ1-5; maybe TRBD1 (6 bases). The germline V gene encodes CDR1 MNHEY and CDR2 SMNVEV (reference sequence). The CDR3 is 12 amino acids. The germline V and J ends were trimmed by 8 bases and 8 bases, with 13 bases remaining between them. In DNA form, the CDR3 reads TGTGCCAGCGGTACAGGGTTGGAGCCCCAGCATTTT. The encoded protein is CASGTGLEPQHF.

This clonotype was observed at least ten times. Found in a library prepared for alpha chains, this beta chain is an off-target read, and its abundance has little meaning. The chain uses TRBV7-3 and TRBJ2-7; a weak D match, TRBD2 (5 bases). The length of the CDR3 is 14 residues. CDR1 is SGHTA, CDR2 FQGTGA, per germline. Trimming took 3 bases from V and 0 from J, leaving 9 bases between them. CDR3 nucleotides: TGTGCCAGCAGCTTGGGAGCGAACTCCTACGAGCAGTACTTC. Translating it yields CASSLGANSYEQYF.

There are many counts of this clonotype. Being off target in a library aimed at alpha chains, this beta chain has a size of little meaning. The CDR3 region is CASSQEGAGGANEQFF. CDR3 nucleotides: TGTGCCAGCAGCCAAGAAGGTGCGGGAGGCGCGAATGAGCAGTTCTTC. V is TRBV3-1 and J is TRBJ2-1; 8 bases agree with TRBD2. With 0 bases clipped from V and 7 bases from J, the junction kept 8 bases outside the gene matches. Per germline, CDR1 LGHDT and CDR2 YNNKEL (reference sequence). This CDR3 is built from 16 residues.

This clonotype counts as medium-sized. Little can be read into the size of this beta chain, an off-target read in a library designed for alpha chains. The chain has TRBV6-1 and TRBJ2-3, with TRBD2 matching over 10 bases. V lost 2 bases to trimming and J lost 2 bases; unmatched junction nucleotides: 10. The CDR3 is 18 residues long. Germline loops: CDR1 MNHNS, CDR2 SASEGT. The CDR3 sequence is CASSEPEPSGSLTDTQYF. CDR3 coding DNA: TGTGCCAGCAGTGAACCCGAGCCTAGCGGGAGCCTCACAGATACGCAGTATTTT.

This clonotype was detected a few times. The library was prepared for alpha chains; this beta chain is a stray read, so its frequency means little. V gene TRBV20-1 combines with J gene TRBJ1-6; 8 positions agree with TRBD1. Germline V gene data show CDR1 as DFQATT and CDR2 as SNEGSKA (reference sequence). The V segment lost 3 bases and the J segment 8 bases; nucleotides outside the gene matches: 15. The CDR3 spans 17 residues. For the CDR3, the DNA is TGCAGTGCTAGTCCCCAGGGGGCCCTTTGGGGGGATTCACCCCTCCACTTT. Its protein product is CSASPQGALWGDSPLHF.

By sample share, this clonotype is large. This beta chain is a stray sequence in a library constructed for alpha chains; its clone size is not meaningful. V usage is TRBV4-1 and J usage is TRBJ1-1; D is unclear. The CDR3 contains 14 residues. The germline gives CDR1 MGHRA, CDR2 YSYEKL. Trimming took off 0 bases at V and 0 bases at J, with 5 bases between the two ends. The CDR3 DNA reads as TGCGCCAGCAGCCAAGAACGATTGAACACTGAAGCTTTCTTT. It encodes CASSQERLNTEAFF.

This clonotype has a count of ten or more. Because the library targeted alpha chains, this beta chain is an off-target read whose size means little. The DNA for the CDR3 is TGTGCCAGTAGTATCGACCGAGCTAGCACAGATACGCAGTATTTT. Its protein product is CASSIDRASTDTQYF. The chain has TRBV19 and TRBJ2-3, with D unclear. CDR1 is LNHDA and CDR2 is SQIVND in the germline V gene (reference sequence). This CDR3 contains 15 residues. Trimming took off 3 bases at V and 0 bases at J, with 10 bases between the two ends.

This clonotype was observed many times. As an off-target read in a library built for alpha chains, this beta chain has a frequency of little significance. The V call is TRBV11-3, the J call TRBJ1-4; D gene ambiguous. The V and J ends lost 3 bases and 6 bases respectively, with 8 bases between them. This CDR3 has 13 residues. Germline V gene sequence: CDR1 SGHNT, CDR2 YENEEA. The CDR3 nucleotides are TGTGCCAGCAGCTTTGGTGGCTATGAAAAACTGTTTTTT. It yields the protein CASSFGGYEKLFF.

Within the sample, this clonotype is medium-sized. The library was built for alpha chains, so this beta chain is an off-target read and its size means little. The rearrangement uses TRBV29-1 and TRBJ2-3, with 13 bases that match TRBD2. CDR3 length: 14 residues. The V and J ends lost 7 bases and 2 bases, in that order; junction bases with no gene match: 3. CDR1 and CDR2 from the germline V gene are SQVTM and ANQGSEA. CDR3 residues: CSAGTSGNTDTQYF. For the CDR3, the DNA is TGCAGCGCAGGGACTAGCGGGAACACAGATACGCAGTATTTT.

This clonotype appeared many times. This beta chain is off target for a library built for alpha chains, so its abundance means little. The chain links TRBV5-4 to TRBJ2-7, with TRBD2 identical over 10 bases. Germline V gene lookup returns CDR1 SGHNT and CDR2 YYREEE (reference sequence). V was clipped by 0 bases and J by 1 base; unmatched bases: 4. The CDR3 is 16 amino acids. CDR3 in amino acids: CASSLGGLAASYEQYF. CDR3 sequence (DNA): TGTGCCAGCAGCTTGGGAGGACTAGCGGCATCCTACGAGCAGTACTTC.

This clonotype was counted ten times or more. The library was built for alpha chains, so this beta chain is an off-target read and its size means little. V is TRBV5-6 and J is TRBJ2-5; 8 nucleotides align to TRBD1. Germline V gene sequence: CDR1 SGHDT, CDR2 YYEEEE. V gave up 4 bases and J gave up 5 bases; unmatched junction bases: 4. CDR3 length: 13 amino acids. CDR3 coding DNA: TGTGCCAGCAGCCCGACAGGGGACGAGACCCAGTACTTC. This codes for CASSPTGDETQYF.

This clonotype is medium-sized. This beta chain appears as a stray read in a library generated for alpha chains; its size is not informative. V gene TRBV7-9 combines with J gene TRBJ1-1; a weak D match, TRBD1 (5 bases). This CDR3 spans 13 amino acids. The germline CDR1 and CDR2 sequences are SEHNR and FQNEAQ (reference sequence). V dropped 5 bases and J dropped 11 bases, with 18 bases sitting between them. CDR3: CASSHGYDPGAFF. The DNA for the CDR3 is TGTGCCAGCAGCCATGGATACGACCCAGGGGCTTTCTTT.

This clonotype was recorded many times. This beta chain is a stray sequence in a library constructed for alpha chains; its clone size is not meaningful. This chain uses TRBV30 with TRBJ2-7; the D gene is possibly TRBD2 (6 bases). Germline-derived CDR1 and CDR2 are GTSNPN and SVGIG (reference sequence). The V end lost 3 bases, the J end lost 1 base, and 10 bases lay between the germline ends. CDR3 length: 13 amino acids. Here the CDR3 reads CAWSPGVSYEQYF. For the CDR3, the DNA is TGTGCCTGGAGCCCGGGAGTGTCCTACGAGCAGTACTTC.